One sample yielded the 5 T cell receptor beta chains listed below, sequenced in a study of shared clonotypes between healthy human individuals. TCRdb's table, derived via immunoSEQ multiplex PCR, lists solely in-frame clones and lacks some. The data show over 950,000 clones, with roughly 80% seen just once and about 0.94% held by the top ten. Input material: memory CD4+ T cells from PBMCs. The subset here: CD45RA-negative fraction. The receptors come from a young man in good health. Some clones in this sample may be carry-over from other donors' samples.

This clone was picked up a small number of times. The chain couples TRBV5-1 to TRBJ1-4; maybe TRBD1 (6 bases). Germline CDR1 and CDR2: SGHRS and YFSETQ. Trimming took off 4 bases at V and 4 bases at J, with 17 bases between the two ends. CDR3 size: 16 residues. The CDR3: CASSPETGRLNEKLFF. CDR3 in DNA: TGCGCCAGCAGCCCCGAAACAGGGAGGCTTAATGAAAAACTGTTTTTT.

Notes on this clone: This may arise from a read error, as a much more abundant clone is one base away. The gene calls are TRBV7-6 and TRBJ2-5, with 9 bases identical to TRBD1. After removal of 3 bases from V and 1 base from J, the junction contained 0 bases not matched to a gene. This CDR3 has 14 amino acids. Germline V gives CDR1 SGHVS, CDR2 FNYEAQ. For the CDR3, the DNA is TGTGCCAGCAGCTTGGACAGGGGCCAAGAGACCCAGTACTTC. Translating it yields CASSLDRGQETQYF.

CDR3 protein: CASSPGRSGVNTEAFF. The CDR3 coding sequence is TGTGCCAGCTCACCCGGGCGCTCGGGGGTGAACACTGAAGCTTTCTTT. This chain uses TRBV18 with TRBJ1-1; a weak D match, TRBD1 (5 bases). Germline loops: CDR1 KGHSH, CDR2 LQKENI. This CDR3 is built from 16 residues. V lost 3 bases to trimming and J lost 0 bases, with 14 bases between them.

The V and J genes are TRBV29-1 and TRBJ2-1; D ambiguous. The length of the CDR3 is 14 residues. Trimming shortened V by 4 bases and J by 0 bases, and 10 bases separated the two germline ends. Germline V gene sequence: CDR1 SQVTM, CDR2 ANQGSEA. CDR3 region: CSVARRFSYNEQFF. CDR3 nucleotides: TGCAGCGTTGCAAGACGGTTCTCCTACAATGAGCAGTTCTTC.

This clone was counted only a few times. The same CDR3 also results from other DNA sequences found in this sample. The V gene is TRBV11-3, the J gene TRBJ2-2; D is unresolved. V lost 0 bases to trimming and J lost 2 bases, with 7 bases between them. The CDR3 runs to 15 residues. Germline CDR1 SGHNT, CDR2 YENEEA. CDR3 sequence: CASSLESGNTGELFF. The CDR3 DNA reads TGTGCCAGCAGCTTAGAGAGTGGTAACACCGGGGAGCTGTTTTTT.